This TCR beta chain was retrieved from a study of T-cell memory formation after mild COVID-19. About the research overall: The study found TCR clusters largely donor specific. Broader study findings: CD4+ contracting clones lay mainly in CM and EM, CD8+ ones in EMRA. Among clones contracting day 15 to 85, CD4/CD8 was balanced, whereas later expanders leaned CD4+.

The CDR3 is made up of 10 amino acids. CDR1 and CDR2 from the germline V gene are DFQATT and SNEGSKA (reference sequence). V lost 5 bases to trimming and J lost 3 bases, with 2 bases between them. Points on this clonotype: The target antigen is unknown.

Amplification by 5'RACE using constant-segment primers produced TCR alpha and TCR beta cDNA libraries that carried sample barcodes and UMIs. TCRdb reprocessed the 5' RACE reads with MiXCR, giving one entry per CDR3 protein. The table shows 150,000 to 200,000 distinct CDR3 sequences, with roughly 31% occurring only once. The chain recombines TRBV20-1 with TRBJ1-3; no reliable D call. The sample taken for sequencing was PBMCs or a T cell subset sorted from them (not recorded which). The TCR sequence derives from an adult woman who had mild COVID-19 (a few samples of this study predate the infection). Cell type and time point are not known. This CDR3 is CSARGNTIYF. Here the CDR3 DNA reads TGCAGTGCTCGTGGAAACACCATATATTTT.